This T cell receptor (beta chain) was recorded in a study of T-cell memory formation after mild COVID-19. The CDR3 runs to 12 residues. Germline CDR1 KGHDR, CDR2 SFDVKD. Trimming removed 9 bases from V and 1 base from J, with 5 bases in between. TCRdb ran MiXCR on the 5' RACE reads and lists one entry per CDR3 protein. The sample contains hundreds of thousands of distinct CDR3 sequences, 18% of which appear only once. The chain couples TRBV24-1 to TRBJ2-2; D uncertain. The sequenced material came from PBMCs or a T cell subset sorted from them (not recorded which). The source of this sequence is an adult woman who had mild COVID-19 (a few samples of this study predate the infection). Cell type and time point are not known. The CDR3 DNA follows: TGTGCCACCGGTCAGAACACCGGGGAGCTGTTTTTT. It translates to CATGQNTGELFF.